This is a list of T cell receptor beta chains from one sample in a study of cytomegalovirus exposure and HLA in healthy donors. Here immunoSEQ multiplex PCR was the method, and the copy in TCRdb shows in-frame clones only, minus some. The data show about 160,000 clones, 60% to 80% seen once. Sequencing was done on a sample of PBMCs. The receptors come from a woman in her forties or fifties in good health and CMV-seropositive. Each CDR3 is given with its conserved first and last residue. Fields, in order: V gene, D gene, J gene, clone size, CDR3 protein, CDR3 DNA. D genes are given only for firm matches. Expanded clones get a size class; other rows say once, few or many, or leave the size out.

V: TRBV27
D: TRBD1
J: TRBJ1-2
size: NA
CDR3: CASSQDRAYYGYTF
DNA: TGTGCCAGCAGTCAAGACAGGGCCTACTATGGCTACACCTTC

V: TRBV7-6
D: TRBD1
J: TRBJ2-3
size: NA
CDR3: CASSLETTGGARDTQYF
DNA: TGTGCCAGCAGCTTAGAGACGACAGGGGGAGCACGAGATACGCAGTATTTT

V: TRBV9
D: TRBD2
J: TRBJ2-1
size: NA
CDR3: CASSVVGEGSYNEQFF
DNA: TGTGCCAGCAGCGTAGTTGGGGAGGGCTCCTACAATGAGCAGTTCTTC

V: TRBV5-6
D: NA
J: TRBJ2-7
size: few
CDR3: CASSLDVTAYEQYF
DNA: TGTGCCAGCAGCTTGGATGTGACAGCCTACGAGCAGTACTTC

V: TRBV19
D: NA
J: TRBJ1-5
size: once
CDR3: CASRTGRGSNQPQHF
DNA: TGTGCCAGCAGAACGGGGCGGGGGAGCAATCAGCCCCAGCATTTT

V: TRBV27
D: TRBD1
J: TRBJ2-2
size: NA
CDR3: CASSRQGTGELFF
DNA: TGTGCCAGCAGTAGACAGGGTACGGGGGAGCTGTTTTTT

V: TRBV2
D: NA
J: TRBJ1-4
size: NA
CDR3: CASSRQTALGEKLFF
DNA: TGTGCCAGCAGTAGACAGACGGCCCTTGGAGAAAAACTGTTTTTT

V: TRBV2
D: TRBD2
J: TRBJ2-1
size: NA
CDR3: CASSGLAGVDEQFF
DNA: TGTGCCAGCAGTGGACTAGCGGGGGTTGATGAGCAGTTCTTC

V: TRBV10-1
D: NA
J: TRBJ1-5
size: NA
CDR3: CASSETGSQPQHF
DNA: TGCGCCAGCAGTGAAACAGGGAGCCAGCCCCAGCATTTT

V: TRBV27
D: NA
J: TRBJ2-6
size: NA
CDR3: CASSSPTVGANVLTF
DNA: TGTGCCAGCAGTTCACCCACGGTGGGGGCCAACGTCCTGACTTTC

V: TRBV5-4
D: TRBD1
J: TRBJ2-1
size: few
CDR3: CASSLQGRDREFF
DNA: TGTGCCAGCAGCTTACAAGGGCGGGACAGGGAGTTCTTC

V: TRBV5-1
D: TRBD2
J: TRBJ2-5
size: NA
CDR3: CASSLSGGHSGETQYF
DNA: TGCGCCAGCAGCTTGAGCGGGGGACATTCTGGAGAGACCCAGTACTTC

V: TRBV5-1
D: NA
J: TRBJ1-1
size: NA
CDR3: CASYQAPGSTEAFF
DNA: TGCGCCAGCTACCAGGCCCCGGGGAGCACTGAAGCTTTCTTT

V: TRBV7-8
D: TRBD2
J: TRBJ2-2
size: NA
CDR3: CASSYTSGRRTGELFF
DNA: TGTGCCAGCAGCTACACTAGCGGGAGAAGGACCGGGGAGCTGTTTTTT

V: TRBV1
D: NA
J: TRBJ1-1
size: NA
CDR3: CTSSQDVVADMNTEAFF
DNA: TGCACCAGCAGCCAAGACGTAGTCGCAGACATGAACACTGAAGCTTTCTTT

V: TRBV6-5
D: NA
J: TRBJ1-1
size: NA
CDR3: CASTPDSNTEAFF
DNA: TGTGCCAGCACCCCGGACTCGAACACTGAAGCTTTCTTT